The T cell receptor beta chain described here comes from a study of blood T cell repertoires in COVID-19. In the study overall: Collection of acute and convalescent COVID-19 samples took place in the United States, Italy and Spain. PBMCs, B-cell-depleted T cells, or T cells were the source of the cDNA or gDNA that made up the material.

Some clones are missing from TCRdb's copy, which holds only in-frame ones; the method was immunoSEQ multiplex PCR. Of 150,000 to 200,000 clones in the sample, 85% were seen once. Losses at the gene ends were 3 bases for V and 4 bases for J; bases not matched to a gene: 8. Germline V CDR1 and CDR2: LGHNA, YSLEER. This CDR3 region has 15 residues. The sequence derives from a woman aged 45-60 years with COVID-19, enrolled during active disease. V usage is TRBV4-3 and J usage is TRBJ2-7; 8 bases match TRBD2. The sequencing sample was made of peripheral blood. The CDR3 coding sequence is TGCGCCAGCAGCCAGGACGGGGGGGCGTCTTACGAGCAGTACTTC. It translates to CASSQDGGASYEQYF.